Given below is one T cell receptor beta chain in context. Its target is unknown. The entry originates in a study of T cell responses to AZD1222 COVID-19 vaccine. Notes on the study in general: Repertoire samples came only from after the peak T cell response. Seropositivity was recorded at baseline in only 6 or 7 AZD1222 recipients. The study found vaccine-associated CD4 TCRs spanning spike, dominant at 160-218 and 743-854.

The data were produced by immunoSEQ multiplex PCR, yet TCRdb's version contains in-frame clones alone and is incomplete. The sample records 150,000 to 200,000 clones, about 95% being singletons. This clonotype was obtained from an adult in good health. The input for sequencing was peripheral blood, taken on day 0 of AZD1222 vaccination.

DNA for the CDR3: TGTGCCACCTGGGCGGGGGGCCTCAATGGCTACACCTTC. Its translation: CATWAGGLNGYTF. This chain joins TRBV19 and TRBJ1-2; possible D gene TRBD1, 6 bases. Germline loops: CDR1 LNHDA, CDR2 SQIVND (reference sequence). V shed 10 bases and J shed 6 bases, with 18 bases lying between them. The CDR3 is made up of 13 amino acids.